Listed here are 30 T cell receptor beta chains from one sample, sequenced in a study of blood T cell repertoires in COVID-19. Using immunoSEQ multiplex PCR, the repertoire was profiled, and TCRdb retains in-frame clones only, with some absent. This sample carries around 130,000 clones, approximately 90% of them seen once, and the ten largest clones take approximately 2.3%. Material: peripheral blood. These receptors came from a man between 65 and 80 years old with active COVID-19.

This chain joins TRBV11-1 and TRBJ2-2; 7 bases match TRBD2. The CDR3 sequence is 15 residues long. With 3 bases clipped from V and 7 bases from J, the junction kept 8 bases outside the gene matches. The germline V gene encodes CDR1 SGHAT and CDR2 FQDESV (reference sequence). The CDR3 region has the DNA TGTGCCAGCAGCTTGGTGCTCGGGGGGATCGGGGAGCTGTTTTTT. Translated, it gives CASSLVLGGIGELFF.

The chain carries TRBV20-1 and TRBJ1-2; 7 bases are shared with TRBD1. CDR3 size: 11 residues. Unmatched junction bases numbered 5, after V lost 5 bases and J lost 8 bases. Germline CDR1 DFQATT, CDR2 SNEGSKA (reference sequence). For the CDR3, the DNA is TGCAGTGCTTACGACAGGGACGGCTACACCTTC. This sequence encodes CSAYDRDGYTF.

This clone was found once. The chain is built from TRBV27 and TRBJ2-7; maybe TRBD1 (6 bases). The CDR3 has 13 amino acids. Germline V gives CDR1 MNHEY, CDR2 SMNVEV (reference sequence). With 5 bases removed from V and 5 bases from J, the gap between germline ends came to 13 bases. The CDR3 nucleotides read TGTGCCAGCAGTCCCGGGACAAGGGACGAGCAGTACTTC. As protein: CASSPGTRDEQYF.

The chain uses TRBV4-2 and TRBJ2-7, with TRBD2 matching over 10 bases. Germline assignment: CDR1 LGHNA and CDR2 YNFKEQ. The CDR3 runs to 15 residues. With V trimmed by 1 base and J by 5 bases, 5 bases remained unmatched. CDR3 sequence reads: CASSQGLAGFNEQYF. CDR3 bases: TGTGCCAGCAGCCAAGGACTAGCGGGTTTCAACGAGCAGTACTTC.

This chain joins TRBV6-2 or TRBV6-3 and TRBJ2-1; the match to TRBD2 covers 9 bases. V lost 2 bases and J lost 10; bases outside the gene matches: 15. The CDR3 runs 17 residues. CDR1 is MNHEY, CDR2 SVGEGT, per germline. The DNA for the CDR3 is TGTGCCAGCAGTTACGGGACTAGCCGGGGCGCCTTCGGGGAGCAGTTCTTC. Translated: CASSYGTSRGAFGEQFF.

The chain combines TRBV30 with TRBJ1-2, with 8 bases identical to TRBD1. CDR1 is GTSNPN and CDR2 is SVGIG in the germline V gene (reference sequence). J gave up 4 bases and V 1 base, and 14 bases lay outside the gene matches. The CDR3 extends over 17 amino acids. CDR3 sequence: CAWSGKGGQGKGYGYTF. The CDR3 DNA reads as TGTGCCTGGAGTGGAAAGGGAGGACAGGGAAAAGGCTATGGCTACACCTTC. Full variable domain (remainder filled in from reference TRBV30 and TRBJ1-2): SQTIHQWPATLVQPVGSPLSLECTVEGTSNPNLYWYRQAAGRGLQLLFYSVGIGQISSEVPQNLSASRPQDRQFILSSKKLLLSDSGFYLCAWSGKGGQGKGYGYTFGSGTRLTVV.

V gene TRBV6-4 combines with J gene TRBJ2-1; D possibly corresponds to TRBD2 (5 bases). Trimming pared 0 bases from V and 12 bases from J, leaving 9 bases between. Germline values: CDR1 MRHNA, CDR2 SNTAGT. The CDR3 runs 12 residues. In DNA form, the CDR3 reads TGTGCCAGCAGTGACTCGGGCGGGTCGCAGTTCTTC. This codes for CASSDSGGSQFF.

This clone was observed once. The chain links TRBV3-1 (or the pseudogene TRBV3-2) to TRBJ2-4, with D possibly matching TRBD1 (5 bases). The V end lost 0 bases, the J end lost 0 bases, and 6 bases lay between the germline ends. The CDR3 is 15 residues long. Germline V gene lookup returns CDR1 LGHDT and CDR2 YNNKEL (reference sequence). For the CDR3, the DNA is TGTGCCAGCAGCCAAGAAGGGGTAGCCAAAAACATTCAGTACTTC. Translated, it gives CASSQEGVAKNIQYF.

The V gene is TRBV28, the J gene TRBJ1-5; no clear D gene. Germline V gene lookup returns CDR1 MDHEN and CDR2 SYDVKM. V was trimmed by 4 bases and J by 3 bases, leaving 13 bases between them. The length of the CDR3 is 15 residues. Here the CDR3 DNA reads TGTGCCAGCAGTTCCGAAAGCCGATTCAATCAGCCCCAGCATTTT. Translating it yields CASSSESRFNQPQHF. The full variable domain, completed using reference TRBV28 and TRBJ1-5, is DVKVTQSSRYLVKRTGEKVFLECVQDMDHENMFWYRQDPGLGLRLIYFSYDVKMKEKGDIPEGYSVSREKKERFSLILESASTNQTSMYLCASSSESRFNQPQHFGDGTRLSIL.

The chain links TRBV12-3 or TRBV12-4 to TRBJ1-2; TRBD1 might be the D (5 bases). CDR3 length: 13 amino acids. Trimming left V 3 bases short and J 8 bases short, with 13 bases between. The CDR3 loop is CASSLGREEGYTF. The CDR3 DNA reads TGTGCCAGCAGTTTGGGCAGGGAGGAGGGCTACACCTTC.

The rearrangement joins TRBV6-5 to TRBJ1-3; D perhaps matches TRBD1 (5 bases). V lost 6 bases and J lost 3, with 15 bases in between. The CDR3 consists of 15 residues. Germline-derived CDR1 and CDR2 are MNHEY and SVGAGI. The CDR3 loop reads CASSPQDSGGNTIYF. CDR3 sequence (DNA): TGTGCCAGCAGCCCACAGGATTCGGGTGGAAACACCATATATTTT.

This clone was recorded only once. J is TRBJ2-7 and V is TRBV7-2; D remains unclear. Germline CDR1 reads SGHTA; CDR2 reads FQGNSA. Between the trimmed V and J ends, which lost 1 base and 0 bases, there was a span of 10 bases. CDR3 length: 15 residues. Here the CDR3 reads CASSLGSIPSYEQYF. The CDR3 DNA reads as TGTGCCAGCAGCTTAGGGAGTATACCCTCCTACGAGCAGTACTTC.

The chain carries TRBV5-1 and TRBJ2-1, with TRBD1 identical over 7 bases. The CDR3 loop spans 16 amino acids. The V segment lost 3 bases and the J segment 0 bases; nucleotides outside the gene matches: 6. The germline V gene encodes CDR1 SGHRS and CDR2 YFSETQ. The CDR3 is CASSYYRDSSYNEQFF. The CDR3 nucleotides read TGCGCCAGCAGCTATTACCGGGACAGCTCCTACAATGAGCAGTTCTTC.

The sample holds one count of this clone. The chain has TRBV15 and TRBJ1-6, with 7 bases that match TRBD1. Germline CDR1 and CDR2: LNHNV and YYDKDF (reference sequence). The CDR3 has 15 residues. V was pared by 7 bases and J by 6 bases, with 9 bases of the junction left unmatched. The CDR3 here is CATTRGGGPNSPLHF. The CDR3 nucleotides read TGTGCCACCACCCGAGGGGGCGGCCCTAATTCACCCCTCCACTTT.

The gene calls are TRBV6-6 and TRBJ2-7; no clear D. Trimming pared 2 bases from V and 0 bases from J, leaving 11 bases between. The CDR3 sequence is 15 residues long. Germline CDR1 is MNHNY and CDR2 is SVGAGI (reference sequence). CDR3 sequence: CASSYPGSSSYEQYF. CDR3 DNA sequence: TGTGCCAGCAGTTACCCCGGGTCCTCCTCCTACGAGCAGTACTTC.

The gene calls are TRBV11-2 and TRBJ1-4; 9 bases align to TRBD1. Looked up from germline, CDR1 is SGHAT and CDR2 is FQNNGV. The trim removed 0 bases at V and 2 bases at J, leaving 7 bases unmatched. This CDR3 is 18 amino acids long. CDR3 sequence: CASSLDRPGQGTNEKLFF. CDR3 in DNA: TGTGCCAGCAGCTTAGACCGACCAGGACAGGGGACTAATGAAAAACTGTTTTTT.

The table lists this clone with a few counts. The V and J genes are TRBV6-5 and TRBJ2-7; D gene ambiguous. V lost 5 bases, J lost 3 bases, and 2 bases lay in between. The CDR3 totals 10 residues. The germline CDR1 and CDR2 sequences are MNHEY and SVGAGI. As DNA, the CDR3 is TGTGCCAGCAGTCGCTACGAGCAGTACTTC. It codes for CASSRYEQYF.

V and J are TRBV7-9 and TRBJ2-6; TRBD1 aligns across 11 bases. The CDR3 consists of 18 residues. V shed 4 bases and J 0 bases; nucleotides not matched to a gene: 5. Germline CDR1 reads SEHNR; CDR2 reads FQNEAQ (reference sequence). CDR3 in DNA: TGTGCCAGCAGCTCGGGGACAGGGGGTTTCTCTGGGGCCAACGTCCTGACTTTC. This codes for CASSSGTGGFSGANVLTF.

The J gene is TRBJ2-1, the V gene TRBV7-2, with D perhaps matching TRBD2 (5 bases). Looked up from germline, CDR1 is SGHTA and CDR2 is FQGNSA. The CDR3 is 15 amino acids. V shed 6 bases and J shed 8 bases, with 20 bases lying between them. CDR3 DNA sequence: TGTGCCAGCAGTTTTGTCGCCGGTAGTAGCGATGAGCAGTTCTTC. It is translated as CASSFVAGSSDEQFF.

The chain carries TRBV24-1 and TRBJ2-1; TRBD2 agrees at 12 bases. CDR3 size: 17 residues. The germline V gene encodes CDR1 KGHDR and CDR2 SFDVKD. With 4 bases clipped from V and 7 bases from J, the junction kept 10 bases outside the gene matches. The CDR3 DNA follows: TGTGCCACCAGTGAAACCCTGACTAGCGGGAGCGGAAATGAGCAGTTCTTC. It yields the protein CATSETLTSGSGNEQFF.

The gene calls are TRBV19 and TRBJ2-7; tentatively, D is TRBD1 (6 bases). Germline loops: CDR1 LNHDA, CDR2 SQIVND (reference sequence). The CDR3 has 14 amino acids. The V and J ends lost 3 bases and 3 bases respectively, with 12 bases between them. CDR3 loop: CASSMPGGYYEQYF. The CDR3 nucleotides read TGTGCCAGTAGTATGCCTGGGGGCTACTACGAGCAGTACTTC. The full variable domain, rest sourced from reference TRBV19 and TRBJ2-7, is DGGITQSPKYLFRKEGQNVTLSCEQNLNHDAMYWYRQDPGQGLRLIYYSQIVNDFQKGDIAEGYSVSREKKESFPLTVTSAQKNPTAFYLCASSMPGGYYEQYFGPGTRLTVT.

This clone has only one observation. Different DNA sequences within this sample yield the same CDR3. The V call is TRBV11-2, the J call TRBJ2-1; D perhaps matches TRBD2 (5 bases). Deletions cut 1 base from V and 4 bases from J, with 8 bases between. The CDR3 contains 14 residues. The germline CDR1 and CDR2 sequences are SGHAT and FQNNGV. The CDR3: CASSLAGTYNEQFF. CDR3 in DNA: TGTGCCAGCAGCTTAGCGGGAACTTACAATGAGCAGTTCTTC.

This chain links TRBV7-2 with TRBJ2-1, with 7 positions matching TRBD2. Germline V CDR1 and CDR2: SGHTA, FQGNSA. Germline trimming cut 5 bases from V and 6 bases from J; bases unmatched to any gene: 16. The CDR3 consists of 17 residues. The CDR3 sequence: CASSEARFAGVSNEQFF. The CDR3 nucleotides are TGTGCCAGCAGCGAGGCTCGGTTTGCGGGAGTAAGCAATGAGCAGTTCTTC.

The rearrangement uses TRBV19 and TRBJ2-5, with D maybe TRBD1 (5 bases). V was shortened by 6 bases and J by 5 bases, with 10 bases between the two germline ends. The germline V gene has CDR1 LNHDA and CDR2 SQIVND (reference sequence). This CDR3 has 12 residues. The CDR3 DNA sequence: TGTGCCAGTAGACGAAAGGGGGAGACCCAGTACTTC. As protein: CASRRKGETQYF. The full variable domain, its missing parts supplied by reference TRBV19 and TRBJ2-5, is DGGITQSPKYLFRKEGQNVTLSCEQNLNHDAMYWYRQDPGQGLRLIYYSQIVNDFQKGDIAEGYSVSREKKESFPLTVTSAQKNPTAFYLCASRRKGETQYFGPGTRLLVL.

The chain links TRBV5-6 to TRBJ2-5, with D unclear. V was cut by 1 base and J by 4 bases, with 14 bases left in between. The CDR3 totals 15 residues. Per germline, CDR1 SGHDT and CDR2 YYEEEE. Here the CDR3 DNA reads TGTGCCAGCAGCTTGCGTCGGCTAGGTGGAGAGACCCAGTACTTC. Amino acid sequence: CASSLRRLGGETQYF.

The V call is TRBV7-9, the J call TRBJ2-2; 11 positions match TRBD1. Germline V gives CDR1 SEHNR, CDR2 FQNEAQ (reference sequence). V gave up 5 bases and J gave up 7 bases; unmatched junction bases: 6. The CDR3 has 15 residues. The CDR3 reads CASSRTGGGGGELFF. CDR3 DNA sequence: TGTGCCAGCAGCCGGACAGGGGGCGGAGGCGGGGAGCTGTTTTTT.

J is TRBJ1-1 and V is TRBV27; maybe TRBD1 (6 bases). V shed 3 bases and J shed 0 bases, with 11 bases lying between them. The CDR3 extends over 15 amino acids. Germline V CDR1 and CDR2: MNHEY, SMNVEV (reference sequence). CDR3 coding DNA: TGTGCCAGCAGTTTCGGGGGGCGATTGAACACTGAAGCTTTCTTT. It is translated as CASSFGGRLNTEAFF.

This sequence joins TRBV28 and TRBJ1-1, with TRBD1 matching 7 bases. With 1 base clipped from V and 7 bases from J, the junction kept 6 bases outside the gene matches. The CDR3 is 14 amino acids. Germline V gene data show CDR1 as MDHEN and CDR2 as SYDVKM. The CDR3 is CASSLLQGKGEAFF. The CDR3 DNA follows: TGTGCCAGCAGTTTATTACAGGGGAAGGGTGAAGCTTTCTTT.

J is TRBJ2-3 and V is TRBV6-5; TRBD2 matches at 7 bases. V shed 9 bases and J 6 bases; nucleotides not matched to a gene: 9. From germline, CDR1 is MNHEY and CDR2 SVGAGI. CDR3 length: 13 residues. CDR3 sequence reads: CASTGLKRDTQYF. CDR3 in DNA: TGTGCCAGTACGGGACTAAAACGGGATACGCAGTATTTT.

This chain connects TRBV6-2 or TRBV6-3 to TRBJ2-2, with 7 bases fitting TRBD2. V was pared by 5 bases and J by 4 bases, with 4 bases of the junction left unmatched. The V gene's germline CDR1 is MNHEY and CDR2 SVGEGT. This CDR3 spans 14 amino acids. CDR3 protein: CASSRTSVTGELFF. CDR3 nucleotide sequence: TGTGCCAGCAGTCGTACTAGCGTCACCGGGGAGCTGTTTTTT.